The entry below describes one T cell receptor beta chain. The source of the sample is a study of early T cells in non-severe SARS-CoV-2 infection. Each cDNA molecule carried a unique molecular identifier. MiXCR was run by TCRdb on the 5' RACE reads, yielding one entry per CDR3 protein. The table includes around 50,000 distinct CDR3 sequences, roughly an eighth detected once. Deletions cut 3 bases from V and 3 bases from J, with 20 bases between. The CDR3 loop spans 17 amino acids. Germline CDR1 is MRHNA and CDR2 is SNTAGT. The genes are TRBV6-4 and TRBJ2-5, with D maybe TRBD2 (6 bases). This receptor was obtained from an adult who was a healthcare worker with PCR-confirmed SARS-CoV-2 infection or an uninfected control (not recorded which). The sample taken for sequencing was whole blood. The CDR3 spells CASSDNSGTRGEETQYF. The CDR3 coding sequence is TGTGCCAGCAGTGATAATTCCGGGACTCGAGGGGAAGAGACCCAGTACTTC.